This TCR beta chain was captured in a study of CD8+CD57+ T cells in acquired aplastic anemia. Study-level information: Sorted cells (CD4+ and CD8+) yielded DNA amounts that averaged about 3.1 ug. Reads per healthy sample averaged approximately 9.9 million (CD4+) and some 11 million (CD8+).

Looked up from germline, CDR1 is SGHAT and CDR2 is FQNNGV. The CDR3 contains 15 residues. With 3 bases clipped from V and 4 bases from J, the junction kept 3 bases outside the gene matches. This clonotype was observed many times. Its antigen is unidentified. Points from the study as a whole: Overlapping CD8+ CDR3 repertoires of patients and controls contained nearly 30 shared sequences. Patients were compared with controls for CD8+ Simpson's diversity, and no significant difference emerged.

The study profiled TCR beta VDJ and CDR3 using genomic DNA as template. TCRdb re-analysed the reads in MiXCR, keeping a single row per CDR3 protein. The sample holds roughly 180,000 distinct CDR3 sequences, 46% seen once. The sample comprised sorted CD4+, CD8+, or CD8+CD57+ T cells (not recorded which) from PBMCs. The TCR originated in a human donor in good health. The chain employs TRBV11-2 and TRBJ2-3, with 11 positions matching TRBD2. The CDR3 DNA reads TGTGCCAGCAGCTTCACTAGCGGGAGTGCAGATACGCAGTATTTT. It encodes CASSFTSGSADTQYF.